The 21 T cell receptor beta chains below were found in one sample sequenced in a study of CD8 T cells in ankylosing spondylitis. One entry per CDR3 protein, called by TCRdb with MiXCR from the 5' RACE reads. The table records approximately 130,000 distinct CDR3 sequences, approximately 10% of them present only once. What was sequenced was blood, either unsorted or a sorted T cell fraction (not recorded which). These receptors were collected from a male donor with ankylosing spondylitis or in good health (not recorded which).

Many counts were recorded for this clonotype. V and J are TRBV20-1 and TRBJ2-2; 10 bases agree with TRBD2. The CDR3 covers 14 residues. The junction had 2 bases not matched to a gene; V was cut back by 6 bases and J by 1 base. Germline CDR1 reads DFQATT; CDR2 reads SNEGSKA (reference sequence). The CDR3: CSARTSGNTGELFF. In DNA form, the CDR3 reads TGCAGTGCCCGGACTAGCGGGAACACCGGGGAGCTGTTTTTT.

This clonotype was seen many times. The chain recombines TRBV19 with TRBJ2-1, with D hard to call. V gave up 3 bases and J gave up 4 bases, with 10 bases separating them. Germline-derived CDR1 and CDR2 are LNHDA and SQIVND (reference sequence). The CDR3 spans 14 residues. This CDR3 is CASSIGDWYNEQFF. The DNA for the CDR3 is TGTGCCAGTAGTATTGGAGACTGGTACAATGAGCAGTTCTTC.

This clonotype has ten or more counts. The rearrangement links TRBV12-3 or TRBV12-4 to TRBJ2-1, with TRBD2 identical over 13 bases. J was trimmed by 9 bases and V by 3 bases; bases with no gene match: 2. The CDR3 spans 14 residues. In nucleotides, the CDR3 is TGTGCCAGCAGTTTCTGGACTAGCGGGAGTGAGCAGTTCTTC. Translated, it gives CASSFWTSGSEQFF.

The CDR3 region is CASSLGTGNYQETQYF. The CDR3, as DNA: TGTGCCAGCAGTTTAGGGACGGGCAACTACCAAGAGACCCAGTACTTC. The chain employs TRBV12-3 or TRBV12-4 and TRBJ2-5; D not resolved. The CDR3 is made up of 16 amino acids. V shed 1 base and J shed 0 bases, with 12 bases lying between them.

V and J are TRBV7-9 and TRBJ2-2, with D tentatively TRBD1 or TRBD2 (5 bases each). Germline V gene data show CDR1 as SEHNR and CDR2 as FQNEAQ (reference sequence). Trimming took off 8 bases at V and 0 bases at J, with 19 bases between the two ends. The CDR3 contains 17 residues. The CDR3 sequence is CASHRSRGIANTGELFF. The CDR3 DNA reads TGTGCCAGCCACCGCTCCCGGGGCATCGCGAACACCGGGGAGCTGTTTTTT.

This clonotype was seen at least ten times. The rearrangement uses TRBV29-1 and TRBJ2-5; tentatively, D is TRBD1 (6 bases). Germline-derived CDR1 and CDR2 are SQVTM and ANQGSEA. Deletions cut 7 bases from V and 8 bases from J, with 20 bases between. There are 13 residues in the CDR3. The CDR3 region is CSAKQGSPSTQYF. In DNA, the CDR3 is TGCAGCGCAAAACAGGGTTCCCCTAGTACCCAGTACTTC.

This clonotype showed up just a few times. The chain employs TRBV28 and TRBJ2-7; tentative D call: TRBD2 (6 bases). CDR1 and CDR2 from the germline V gene are MDHEN and SYDVKM. V was shortened by 1 base and J by 9 bases, with 19 bases between the two germline ends. The CDR3 is 15 residues long. The CDR3 region is CASSLSRTARGGQYF. In nucleotides, the CDR3 is TGTGCCAGCAGTTTATCCCGCACGGCTAGGGGAGGGCAGTACTTC.

The chain recombines TRBV29-1 with TRBJ2-3, with 7 bases lining up with TRBD1. With 7 bases clipped from V and 4 bases from J, the junction kept 5 bases outside the gene matches. The length of the CDR3 is 12 residues. CDR1 and CDR2 from the germline V gene are SQVTM and ANQGSEA. The CDR3 DNA sequence: TGCAGCGGAGACAGGGATCCAGATACGCAGTATTTT. This sequence encodes CSGDRDPDTQYF.

J is TRBJ2-7 and V is TRBV29-1, with a weak D call TRBD2 (6 bases). Germline lookup yields CDR1 SQVTM and CDR2 ANQGSEA. This CDR3 contains 14 residues. The V end was cut by 4 bases, the J end by 0 bases, with 13 bases between. CDR3 loop: CSVVIAASSYEQYF. The CDR3 DNA sequence: TGCAGCGTTGTAATAGCGGCGAGCTCCTACGAGCAGTACTTC.

This clonotype was seen ten or more times. The V call is TRBV6-2 or TRBV6-3, the J call TRBJ2-3; D not certain. Germline-derived CDR1 and CDR2 are MNHEY and SVGEGT. This CDR3 spans 16 amino acids. Trimming cost V 6 bases and J 0 bases, with 16 bases left between them. The CDR3 is CASSQPYYASTDTQYF. The CDR3, as DNA: TGTGCCAGCAGCCAGCCCTACTATGCTAGCACAGATACGCAGTATTTT.

The table lists this clonotype with many counts. This chain uses TRBV12-3 or TRBV12-4 with TRBJ2-1; 12 nucleotides agree with TRBD2. The CDR3 totals 17 residues. The ends lost 3 bases at V and 0 bases at J; junction bases unmatched: 3. Here the CDR3 DNA reads TGTGCCAGCAGTTTTATGACTAGCGGGAGCTCCTACAATGAGCAGTTCTTC. Protein: CASSFMTSGSSYNEQFF.

This clonotype appeared many times. The J gene is TRBJ2-7, the V gene TRBV29-1; 11 bases are a match to TRBD2. Unmatched junction bases numbered 3, after V lost 4 bases and J lost 4 bases. The germline V gene has CDR1 SQVTM and CDR2 ANQGSEA. The CDR3 totals 13 residues. Written as DNA, the CDR3 is TGCAGCGTTGCCGGACTAGCGGGTTACGAGCAGTACTTC. It codes for CSVAGLAGYEQYF.

The sample holds a few counts of this clonotype. The chain uses TRBV12-3 or TRBV12-4 and TRBJ1-5; D possibly corresponds to TRBD1 (6 bases). Trimming shortened V by 5 bases and J by 0 bases, and 11 bases separated the two germline ends. This CDR3 region has 15 residues. CDR3 residues: CASSRQANSNQPQHF. The CDR3 DNA reads as TGTGCCAGCAGTCGACAGGCCAATAGCAATCAGCCCCAGCATTTT.

This clonotype was recorded at least ten times. This chain uses TRBV20-1 with TRBJ2-1; D not certain. The germline gives CDR1 DFQATT, CDR2 SNEGSKA (reference sequence). V was pared by 0 bases and J by 5 bases, with 8 bases between. The CDR3 sequence is 13 residues long. CDR3 sequence (DNA): TGCAGTGCTAGAGATCCCTTCAACAATGAGCAGTTCTTC. Its protein product is CSARDPFNNEQFF.

The table lists this clonotype with many counts. The genes are TRBV15 and TRBJ2-6; D unclear. The CDR3 totals 14 residues. The germline V gene encodes CDR1 LNHNV and CDR2 YYDKDF (reference sequence). V shed 0 bases and J shed 0 bases, with 0 bases lying between them. The CDR3 nucleotides are TGTGCCACCAGCAGAGACTCTGGGGCCAACGTCCTGACTTTC. This gives the protein CATSRDSGANVLTF. Drawing the rest from reference TRBV15 and TRBJ2-6, the complete variable domain is DAMVIQNPRYQVTQFGKPVTLSCSQTLNHNVMYWYQQKSSQAPKLLFHYYDKDFNNEADTPDNFQSRRPNTSFCFLDIRSPGLGDTAMYLCATSRDSGANVLTFGAGSRLTVL.

The sample holds many counts of this clonotype. J is TRBJ2-3 and V is TRBV20-1; a possible D gene is TRBD1 (5 bases). CDR1 is DFQATT, CDR2 SNEGSKA, per germline (reference sequence). CDR3 size: 14 residues. CDR3 nucleotides: TGCACTCCCCTGGCGCAGGGTGGCACAGATACGCAGTATTTT. Protein sequence: CTPLAQGGTDTQYF.

The sample holds many counts of this clonotype. This CDR3 reads CASSFRSGGSWNTIYF. The DNA of the CDR3 is TGTGCCAGCAGTTTTCGGTCGGGGGGCAGCTGGAACACCATATATTTT. The V and J genes are TRBV12-3 or TRBV12-4 and TRBJ1-3; a weak D match, TRBD1 (6 bases). The V and J ends lost 3 bases and 7 bases respectively, with 19 bases between them. There are 16 residues in the CDR3.

This clonotype has more than one count but fewer than ten. This rearrangement joins TRBV29-1 to TRBJ2-5, with unresolved D. The V and J ends lost 3 bases and 2 bases respectively, with 31 bases between them. This CDR3 comprises 20 residues. CDR1 and CDR2 from the germline V gene are SQVTM and ANQGSEA. The CDR3 coding sequence is TGCAGCGTTGACGTAACCCCCACCCCGTATGGGCCTTATTGTCAAGAGACCCAGTACTTC. As protein: CSVDVTPTPYGPYCQETQYF.

This clonotype was counted ten times or more. The chain couples TRBV7-2 to TRBJ2-7; TRBD2 matches at 9 bases. The germline gives CDR1 SGHTA, CDR2 FQGNSA. V trimming: 5 bases; J trimming: 6 bases; junction bases outside the gene matches: 14. The CDR3 spans 16 residues. The CDR3, as DNA: TGTGCCAGCAGCCCTAGGCAAGGGACTAGCTTTGGCGAGCAGTACTTC. Its protein product is CASSPRQGTSFGEQYF.

This clonotype was detected ten times or more. This sequence joins TRBV12-3 or TRBV12-4 and TRBJ1-5; D is perhaps TRBD1 (6 bases). CDR3 length equals 15 residues. Between the trimmed V and J ends, which lost 0 bases and 7 bases, there was a span of 13 bases. As DNA, the CDR3 is TGTGCCAGCAGTTTAGCGGGGGGGGCGGAACAGCCCCAGCATTTT. As protein: CASSLAGGAEQPQHF.

This clonotype appeared a few times. This chain joins TRBV7-2 and TRBJ2-3, with D unclear. This CDR3 is built from 15 residues. Germline V gives CDR1 SGHTA, CDR2 FQGNSA. V lost 1 base, J lost 4 bases, and 12 bases lay in between. CDR3 coding DNA: TGTGCCAGCAGCTTAGACGCAGGTGGCCCAGATACGCAGTATTTT. Its translation is CASSLDAGGPDTQYF.